This T cell receptor beta chain is drawn from a study of blood T cells in healthy people across ages. The CDR3 contains 16 residues. V was pared by 6 bases and J by 0 bases, with 16 bases between. Primers used in a second PCR of about 6 to 11 cycles were a sample-barcoded 5' primer and a J-beta primer mix. TCRdb independently ran MiXCR on the 5' RACE reads; one entry per CDR3 protein. The table shows some 880,000 distinct CDR3 sequences, with roughly 34% occurring only once. This sequence originates from a man younger than 30 in good health. Material: blood. V gene TRBV12-3 or TRBV12-4 combines with J gene TRBJ2-3, with a tentative D call TRBD2 (6 bases). The CDR3 bases are TGTGCCAGCAGCGCCCAAGCGGGTACTAGCACAGATACGCAGTATTTT. Encoded protein: CASSAQAGTSTDTQYF.